This entry is about one T cell receptor (beta chain). One base away lies a much larger clone, so this may be a sequencing read error. A read error is likely, as this CDR3 ends without the conserved phenylalanine or tryptophan. This sample is drawn from a study of kidney transplant recipient with SARS-CoV-2 infection. Germline trimming cut 5 bases from V and 6 bases from J; bases unmatched to any gene: 3. Per the germline V gene, CDR1 is SQVTM and CDR2 is ANQGSEA. CDR3 length equals 12 residues. One entry per CDR3 protein results from TCRdb running MiXCR on the reads. The repertoire holds about 250,000 distinct CDR3 sequences, under 30% seen once, with roughly 7.3% in the top ten.

This TCR was sampled from a young adult male patient who had COVID-19 and was a kidney transplant recipient. Some of the T cells might come from the graft donor. The chain uses TRBV29-1 and TRBJ2-7, with TRBD2 matching 11 bases. Source: a blood sample, taken at baseline and between days 110 and 120 from a kidney transplant recipient. The CDR3, as DNA: TGCAGCGTTAGCGGGACTAGCGGCGAGCAGTACCTC. It yields the protein CSVSGTSGEQYL.